The entry below gives a single T cell receptor beta chain sequence along with its context. The record originates from a study of blood T cell repertoires in COVID-19. Background on the study: Samples of COVID-19 (acute and convalescent) were obtained from the United States, Italy and Spain. The cDNA or gDNA used as material had been derived from T cells, B-cell-depleted T cells, or PBMCs.

This CDR3 has 10 amino acids. V gave up 8 bases and J gave up 10 bases, with 10 bases separating them. Germline-derived CDR1 and CDR2 are KGHDR and SFDVKD. Assay: immunoSEQ multiplex PCR; the TCRdb copy retains only in-frame clones and omits some. This table holds 200,000 to 300,000 clones, roughly 88% found once. Recruits, aged 18 to 89 years, lived in 25 or so US areas. Allocation to cohorts depended on clinical history reported by the participants. The sample taken for sequencing was PBMCs or T cells enriched from blood (not recorded which). The receptor was derived from a woman aged 40 to 49 with acute COVID-19. The V and J genes are TRBV24-1 and TRBJ1-1; the D gene is possibly TRBD1 (6 bases). As DNA, the CDR3 is TGTGCCACCAACGGACAGACAGCTTTCTTT. Protein: CATNGQTAFF.